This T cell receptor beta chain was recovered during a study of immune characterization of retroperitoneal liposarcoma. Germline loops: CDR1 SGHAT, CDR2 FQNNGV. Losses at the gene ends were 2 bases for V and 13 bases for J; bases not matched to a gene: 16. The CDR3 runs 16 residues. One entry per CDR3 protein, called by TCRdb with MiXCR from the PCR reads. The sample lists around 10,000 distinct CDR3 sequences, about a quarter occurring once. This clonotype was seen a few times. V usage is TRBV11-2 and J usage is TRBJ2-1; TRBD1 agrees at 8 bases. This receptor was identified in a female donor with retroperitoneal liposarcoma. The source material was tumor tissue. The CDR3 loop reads CASSLRTGLGENIQFF. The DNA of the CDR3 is TGTGCCAGCAGCTTAAGGACAGGGCTGGGCGAAAACATTCAGTTCTTC.